This entry describes one T cell receptor beta chain. Its antigen is not identified. This sample is part of a study of T cell responses to AZD1222 COVID-19 vaccine. In germline, CDR1 is SGHAT, CDR2 FQNNGV. This CDR3 has 16 amino acids. V was shortened by 0 bases and J by 5 bases, with 13 bases between the two germline ends. Study outcomes and limitations: The span of vaccine-associated CD4 TCRs extended across spike, with dominance at 160-218 and 743-854.

The table came from immunoSEQ multiplex PCR; TCRdb's copy has only in-frame clones and leaves some out. Of approximately 15,000 clones in the sample, about 87% are singletons; the top ten hold approximately 2.9%. The genes are TRBV11-2 and TRBJ1-4; the D gene is possibly TRBD1 (5 bases). The receptor was derived from an adult who received the AZD1222 COVID-19 vaccine. The input for sequencing was peripheral blood, taken 28 days after the second AZD1222 dose. The CDR3 is CASSLDRGGKNEKLFF. CDR3 nucleotide sequence: TGTGCCAGCAGCTTAGATCGGGGCGGTAAGAATGAAAAACTGTTTTTT.